The clone carrying this T cell receptor beta chain appeared once. This entry is derived from a study of shared T cell receptors in the human thymus. This CDR3 comprises 17 residues. The table came from immunoSEQ multiplex PCR; TCRdb's copy has only in-frame clones and leaves some out. The sample has 550,000 to 800,000 clones; 80% to 90% are singletons. These records were also assigned to another study, of human thymus T cells.

This receptor was taken from a girl younger than two with a congenital heart defect. The sequencing input was thymocytes. The chain is built from TRBV21-1 and TRBJ1-5. TRBV21-1 corresponds to a pseudogene. In nucleotides, the CDR3 is TGTGCCAGCAGCAAAGAAGGCGGGGGCTGTGGCAATCAGCCCCAGCATTTT. Its protein product is CASSKEGGGCGNQPQHF.